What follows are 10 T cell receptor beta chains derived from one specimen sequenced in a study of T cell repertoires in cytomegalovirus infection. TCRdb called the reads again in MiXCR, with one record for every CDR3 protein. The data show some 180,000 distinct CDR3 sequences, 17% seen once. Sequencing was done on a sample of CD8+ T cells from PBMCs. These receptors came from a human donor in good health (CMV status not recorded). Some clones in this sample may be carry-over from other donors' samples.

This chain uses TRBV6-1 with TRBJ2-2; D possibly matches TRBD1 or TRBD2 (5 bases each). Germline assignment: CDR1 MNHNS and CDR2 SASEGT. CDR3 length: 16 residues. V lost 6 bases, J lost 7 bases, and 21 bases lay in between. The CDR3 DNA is TGTGCCAGCAGCCCCCGACAGATTCCGAGGGACGGGGAGCTGTTTTTT. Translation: CASSPRQIPRDGELFF.

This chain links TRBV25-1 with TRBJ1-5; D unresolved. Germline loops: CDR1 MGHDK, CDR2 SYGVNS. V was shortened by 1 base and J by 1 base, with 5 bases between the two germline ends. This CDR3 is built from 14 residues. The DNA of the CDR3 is TGTGCCAGCAGTGAATCGTCCAGCAATCAGCCCCAGCATTTT. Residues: CASSESSSNQPQHF.

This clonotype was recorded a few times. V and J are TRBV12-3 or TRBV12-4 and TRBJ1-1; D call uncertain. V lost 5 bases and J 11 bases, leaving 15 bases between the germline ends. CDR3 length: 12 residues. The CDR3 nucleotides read TGTGCCAGCAGTCCGAGGGTGATAGAGGCTTTCTTT. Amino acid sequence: CASSPRVIEAFF.

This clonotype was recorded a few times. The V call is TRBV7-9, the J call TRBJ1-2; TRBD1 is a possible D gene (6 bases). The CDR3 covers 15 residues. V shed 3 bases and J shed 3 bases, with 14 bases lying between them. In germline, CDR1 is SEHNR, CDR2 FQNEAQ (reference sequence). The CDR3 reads CASSFRQDPDYGYTF. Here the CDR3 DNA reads TGTGCCAGCAGCTTTCGACAGGACCCCGACTATGGCTACACCTTC.

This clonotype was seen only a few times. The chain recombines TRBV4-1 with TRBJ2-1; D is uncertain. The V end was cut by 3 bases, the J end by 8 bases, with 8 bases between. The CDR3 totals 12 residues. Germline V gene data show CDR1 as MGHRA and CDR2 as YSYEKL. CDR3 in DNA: TGCGCCAGCAGCCAGGGCTCTTATGAGCAGTTCTTC. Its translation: CASSQGSYEQFF.

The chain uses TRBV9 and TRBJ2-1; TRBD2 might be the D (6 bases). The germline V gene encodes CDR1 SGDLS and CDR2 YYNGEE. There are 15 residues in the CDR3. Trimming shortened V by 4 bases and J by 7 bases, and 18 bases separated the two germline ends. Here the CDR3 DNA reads TGTGCCAGCAGCCCAGGCCCCGGGGCGGGGAATGAGCAGTTCTTC. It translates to CASSPGPGAGNEQFF.

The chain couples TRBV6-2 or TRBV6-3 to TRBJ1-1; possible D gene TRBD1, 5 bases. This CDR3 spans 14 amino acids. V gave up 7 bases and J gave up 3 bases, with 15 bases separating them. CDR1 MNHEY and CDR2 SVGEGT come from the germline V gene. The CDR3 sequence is CASNGVKGDTEAFF. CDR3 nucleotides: TGTGCCAGCAATGGTGTAAAAGGGGACACTGAAGCTTTCTTT.

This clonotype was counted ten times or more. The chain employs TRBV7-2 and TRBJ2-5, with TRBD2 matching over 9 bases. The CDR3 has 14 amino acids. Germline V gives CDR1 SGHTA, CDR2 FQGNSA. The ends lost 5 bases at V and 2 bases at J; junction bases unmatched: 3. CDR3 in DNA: TGTGCCAGCAGCCCCAGCGGGGGGCAAGAGACCCAGTACTTC. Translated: CASSPSGGQETQYF.

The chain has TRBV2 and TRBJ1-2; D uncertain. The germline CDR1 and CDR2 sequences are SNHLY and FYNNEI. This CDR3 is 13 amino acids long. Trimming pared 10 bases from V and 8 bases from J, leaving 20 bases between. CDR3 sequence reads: CAMAGSPVLGYTF. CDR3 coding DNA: TGTGCCATGGCGGGCAGCCCAGTGTTGGGCTACACCTTC.

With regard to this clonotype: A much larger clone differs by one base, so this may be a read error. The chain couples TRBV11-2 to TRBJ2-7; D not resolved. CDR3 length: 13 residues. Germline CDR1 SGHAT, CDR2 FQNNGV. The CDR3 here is CDSSLVSVGEQYF. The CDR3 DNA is TGTGACAGCAGCTTAGTTTCCGTGGGCGAGCAGTACTTC.